This TCR beta chain derives from a study of early T cells in non-severe SARS-CoV-2 infection. TCRdb analysed the 5' RACE reads with MiXCR anew, one entry per CDR3 protein. Found here are about 83,000 distinct CDR3 sequences, about 9.4% of them singletons; the top ten hold roughly 8%. Germline V gives CDR1 SGHDN, CDR2 FVKESK. Unmatched junction bases numbered 13, after V lost 3 bases and J lost 6 bases. The CDR3 sequence is 16 residues long. This sequence originates from an adult who was a healthcare worker with PCR-confirmed SARS-CoV-2 infection or an uninfected control (not recorded which). The sequencing here drew on whole blood, taken at baseline. The chain couples TRBV14 to TRBJ2-7; the match to TRBD2 covers 8 bases. The CDR3 coding sequence is TGTGCCAGCAGCCATTCCCCCGGGGGGGCTAGACCCGAGCAGTACTTC. It is translated as CASSHSPGGARPEQYF. Supplemented by reference TRBV14 and TRBJ2-7, the full variable domain reads EAGVTQFPSHSVIEKGQTVTLRCDPISGHDNLYWYRRVMGKEIKFLLHFVKESKQDESGMPNNRFLAERTGGTYSTLKVQPAELEDSGVYFCASSHSPGGARPEQYFGPGTRLTVT.